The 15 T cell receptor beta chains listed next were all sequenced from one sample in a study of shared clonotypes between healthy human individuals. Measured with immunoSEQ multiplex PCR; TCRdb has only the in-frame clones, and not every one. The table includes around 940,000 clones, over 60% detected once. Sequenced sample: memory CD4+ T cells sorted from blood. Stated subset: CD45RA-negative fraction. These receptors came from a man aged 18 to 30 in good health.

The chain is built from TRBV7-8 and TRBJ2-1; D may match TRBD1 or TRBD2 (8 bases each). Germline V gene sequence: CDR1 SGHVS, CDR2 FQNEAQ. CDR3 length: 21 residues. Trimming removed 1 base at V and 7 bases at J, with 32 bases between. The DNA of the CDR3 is TGTGCCAGCAGCTTAGGAGCGGCGGGGGGACAGGTCGTTAGGCGAGGAAATGAGCAGTTCTTC. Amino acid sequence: CASSLGAAGGQVVRRGNEQFF.

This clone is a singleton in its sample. CDR3: CSVDYGARGEAFF. CDR3 DNA: TGCAGCGTTGATTATGGGGCCAGAGGGGAAGCTTTCTTT. The chain couples TRBV29-1 to TRBJ1-1; perhaps TRBD1 as D (5 bases). Germline V lookup: CDR1 SQVTM, CDR2 ANQGSEA. Trimming cost V 3 bases and J 8 bases, with 16 bases left between them. The CDR3 loop spans 13 amino acids.

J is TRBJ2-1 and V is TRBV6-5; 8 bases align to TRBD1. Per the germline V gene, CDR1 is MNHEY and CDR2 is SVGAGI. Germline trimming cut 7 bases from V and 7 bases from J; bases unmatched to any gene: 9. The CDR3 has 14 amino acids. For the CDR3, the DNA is TGTGCCAGCACCAGGGCAGGGGGCATGAATGAGCAGTTCTTC. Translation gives CASTRAGGMNEQFF.

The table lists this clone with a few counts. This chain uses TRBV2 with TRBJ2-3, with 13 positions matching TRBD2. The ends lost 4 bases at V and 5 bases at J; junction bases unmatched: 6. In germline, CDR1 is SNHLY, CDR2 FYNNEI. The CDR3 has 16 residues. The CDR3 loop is CASSGGTSGVRDTQYF. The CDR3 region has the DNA TGTGCCAGCAGTGGGGGGACTAGCGGGGTTAGAGATACGCAGTATTTT.

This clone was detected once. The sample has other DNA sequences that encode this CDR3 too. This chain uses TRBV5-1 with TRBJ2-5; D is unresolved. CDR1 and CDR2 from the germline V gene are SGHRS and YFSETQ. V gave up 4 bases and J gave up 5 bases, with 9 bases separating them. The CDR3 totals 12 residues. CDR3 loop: CASSLPTETQYF. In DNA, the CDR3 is TGCGCCAGCAGCCTCCCGACCGAGACCCAGTACTTC.

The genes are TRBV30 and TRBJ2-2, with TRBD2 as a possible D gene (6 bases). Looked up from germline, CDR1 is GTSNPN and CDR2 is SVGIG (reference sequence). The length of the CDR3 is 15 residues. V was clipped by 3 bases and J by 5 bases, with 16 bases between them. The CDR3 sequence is CAWSKTRIVTGELFF. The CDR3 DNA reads TGTGCCTGGAGCAAGACTAGGATCGTTACCGGGGAGCTGTTTTTT.

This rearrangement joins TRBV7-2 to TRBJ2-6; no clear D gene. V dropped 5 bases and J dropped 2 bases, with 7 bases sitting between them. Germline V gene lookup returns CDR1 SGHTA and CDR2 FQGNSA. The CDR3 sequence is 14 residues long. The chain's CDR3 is CASSHAPGANVLTF. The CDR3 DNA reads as TGTGCCAGCAGCCACGCCCCTGGGGCCAACGTCCTGACTTTC.

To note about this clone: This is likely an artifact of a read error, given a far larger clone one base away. In nucleotides, the CDR3 is TGTGCCAGCAGCGAGAAGTACGAGCAGTACTTC. It yields the protein CASSEKYEQYF. The chain recombines TRBV7-9 with TRBJ2-7; the D is unclear. Germline V gene data show CDR1 as SEHNR and CDR2 as FQNEAQ (reference sequence). V lost 5 bases to trimming and J lost 4 bases, with 6 bases between them. The CDR3 loop spans 11 amino acids.

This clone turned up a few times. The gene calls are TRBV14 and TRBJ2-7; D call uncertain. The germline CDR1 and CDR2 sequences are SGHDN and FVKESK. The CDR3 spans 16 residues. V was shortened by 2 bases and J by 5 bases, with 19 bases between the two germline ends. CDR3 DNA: TGTGCCAGCAGCCAACCAGACGACTGGGGTAGAGACGAGCAGTACTTC. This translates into CASSQPDDWGRDEQYF.

CDR3 loop: CASGRGGDPFGYTF. CDR3 DNA: TGTGCCAGCGGCCGGGGAGGGGATCCCTTTGGCTACACCTTC. The chain links TRBV7-2 to TRBJ1-2; possibly TRBD1 for D (5 bases). This CDR3 region has 14 residues. The V and J ends lost 8 bases and 7 bases respectively, with 20 bases between them. Germline CDR1 reads SGHTA; CDR2 reads FQGNSA. The entire variable domain, with the rest obtained from reference TRBV7-2 and TRBJ1-2, is as follows: GAGVSQSPSNKVTEKGKDVELRCDPISGHTALYWYRQSLGQGLEFLIYFQGNSAPDKSGLPSDRFSAERTGGSVSTLTIQRTQQEDSAVYLCASGRGGDPFGYTFGSGTRLTVV.

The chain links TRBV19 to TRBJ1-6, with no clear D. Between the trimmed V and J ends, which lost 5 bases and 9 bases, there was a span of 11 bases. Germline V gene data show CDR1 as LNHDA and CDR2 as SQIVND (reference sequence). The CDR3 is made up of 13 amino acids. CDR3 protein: CASSSRNSSPLHF. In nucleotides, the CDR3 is TGTGCCAGTAGTTCCCGGAATTCTTCACCCCTCCACTTT.

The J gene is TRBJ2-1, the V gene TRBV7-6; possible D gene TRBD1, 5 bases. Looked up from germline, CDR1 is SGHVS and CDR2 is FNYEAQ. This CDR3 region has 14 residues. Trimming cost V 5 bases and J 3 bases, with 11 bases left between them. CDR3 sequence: CASSLTANYNEQFF. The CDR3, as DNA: TGTGCCAGCAGCCTGACAGCGAACTACAATGAGCAGTTCTTC.

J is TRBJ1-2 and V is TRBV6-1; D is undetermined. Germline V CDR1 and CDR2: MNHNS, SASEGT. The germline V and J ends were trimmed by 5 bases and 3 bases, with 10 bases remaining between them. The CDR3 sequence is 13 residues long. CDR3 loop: CASSLGPHYGYTF. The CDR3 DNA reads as TGTGCCAGCAGTCTTGGACCGCACTATGGCTACACCTTC.

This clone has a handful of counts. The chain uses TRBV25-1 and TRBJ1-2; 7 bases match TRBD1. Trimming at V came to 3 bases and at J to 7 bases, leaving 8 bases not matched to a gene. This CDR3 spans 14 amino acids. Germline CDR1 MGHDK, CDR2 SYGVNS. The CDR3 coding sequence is TGTGCCAGCAGTGAGACGACAGGGTTTGGTGGCTACACCTTC. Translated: CASSETTGFGGYTF.

The CDR3 here is CASSLNTQYF. The CDR3 DNA sequence: TGTGCCAGCAGTCTCAATACGCAGTATTTT. The rearrangement uses TRBV2 and TRBJ2-3; no clear D gene. CDR3 length: 10 amino acids. V lost 5 bases to trimming and J lost 7 bases, with 4 bases between them. CDR1 and CDR2 from the germline V gene are SNHLY and FYNNEI.